This TCR beta chain was sequenced in a study of T cell responses to AZD1222 COVID-19 vaccine. Broader study findings: Elevations in Spike-specific TCR breadth and depth followed administration of two AZD1222 doses.

Clones were read by immunoSEQ multiplex PCR, and TCRdb kept only the in-frame ones, dropping some. This sample has about 94,000 clones, with approximately 90% found just once. Trimming removed 6 bases at V and 6 bases at J, with 14 bases between. The CDR3 covers 13 residues. Germline-derived CDR1 and CDR2 are SNHLY and FYNNEI. As for this clone: What it recognizes is unknown.

The source is an adult who received the AZD1222 COVID-19 vaccine. The rearrangement uses TRBV2 and TRBJ1-1; TRBD1 might be the D (5 bases). The specimen comprised peripheral blood, sampled 28 days after the second AZD1222 dose. CDR3 in amino acids: CASRVTQGPEAFF. Written as DNA, the CDR3 is TGTGCCAGCAGAGTAACCCAGGGACCTGAAGCTTTCTTT.